Listed below are T cell receptor beta chains from one sample, sequenced in a study of early T cells in non-severe SARS-CoV-2 infection. Using its own MiXCR run on the 5' RACE reads, TCRdb lists one record per CDR3 protein. The sample shows 68,000 or so distinct CDR3 sequences, 12% of them seen only once. The sequencing sample was made of whole blood. The source of these receptors is an adult who was a healthcare worker with PCR-confirmed SARS-CoV-2 infection or an uninfected control (not recorded which). The CDR3 runs from the conserved cysteine through the conserved F or W. A D gene is named only where the DNA matches it firmly. Part of the rows lack a size; the others show once, few, many or a class for expanded clones.

d_call,clone_size,v_call,j_call,cdr3_aa,cdr3_nt
.,few,TRBV10-2,TRBJ2-5,CASSSLVPETQYF,TGCGCCAGCAGTTCTCTAGTCCCAGAGACCCAGTACTTC
TRBD1,.,TRBV20-1,TRBJ2-3,CSAPDRLFNTDTQYF,TGCAGTGCTCCGGACAGGCTTTTTAATACAGATACGCAGTATTTT
TRBD2,.,TRBV6-6,TRBJ2-7,CASLGRGSSYEQYF,TGTGCCAGCCTGGGGCGGGGGAGCTCCTACGAGCAGTACTTC
TRBD1,.,TRBV19,TRBJ2-5,CASGYRDRGLMETQYF,TGTGCCAGCGGATACCGGGACAGGGGGCTGATGGAGACCCAGTACTTC
TRBD2,.,TRBV28,TRBJ2-3,CASSLGLAGGLGTDTQYF,TGTGCCAGCAGTTTAGGGCTAGCGGGGGGGCTGGGCACAGATACGCAGTATTTT
TRBD1,.,TRBV5-1,TRBJ2-7,CASTPGGRIYEQYF,TGCGCCAGCACTCCAGGGGGCCGCATTTACGAGCAGTACTTC
TRBD2,once,TRBV7-3,TRBJ2-1,CASTTGLAGGNEQFF,TGTGCCAGCACGACGGGACTAGCGGGGGGTAATGAGCAGTTCTTC
.,.,TRBV6-2/TRBV6-3,TRBJ2-7,CASSYSPGVYEQYF,TGTGCCAGCAGTTACAGTCCGGGGGTCTACGAGCAGTACTTC
TRBD1,many,TRBV11-2,TRBJ1-2,CASSSTGVDVGYTF,TGTGCCAGCAGCTCGACAGGGGTCGACGTTGGCTACACCTTC
TRBD2,few,TRBV15,TRBJ2-3,CATSRGAGVADTQYF,TGTGCCACCAGCAGAGGAGCGGGGGTGGCAGATACGCAGTATTTT
.,many,TRBV2,TRBJ2-7,CASSHPGRNSYEQYF,TGTGCCAGCAGTCACCCAGGACGCAACTCCTACGAGCAGTACTTC
.,.,TRBV6-5,TRBJ1-1,CASRREADWNTEAFF,TGTGCCAGCCGACGGGAGGCCGACTGGAACACTGAAGCTTTCTTT
.,.,TRBV6-2/TRBV6-3,TRBJ2-7,CASSFDQGSYEQYF,TGTGCCAGCAGTTTCGACCAGGGTTCCTACGAGCAGTACTTC
TRBD1,.,TRBV7-2,TRBJ2-3,CASSSQGVTDTQYF,TGTGCCAGCAGCTCGCAGGGGGTCACAGATACGCAGTATTTT
.,few,TRBV7-2,TRBJ1-5,CASSAYPDQPQHF,TGTGCCAGCAGCGCCTACCCTGATCAGCCCCAGCATTTT
.,.,TRBV7-2,TRBJ2-3,CASSPRTPPDPTDTQYF,TGTGCCAGCAGCCCCCGGACTCCACCCGACCCGACAGATACGCAGTATTTT
.,.,TRBV5-1,TRBJ2-3,CASSRGDNYYTDTQYF,TGCGCCAGCTCTAGAGGGGACAACTACTACACAGATACGCAGTATTTT
TRBD2,.,TRBV7-9,TRBJ2-7,CASSLDIAGAGYEQYF,TGTGCCAGCAGCTTAGACATAGCGGGGGCCGGCTACGAGCAGTACTTC
.,few,TRBV14,TRBJ1-6,CASSQSHSPLHF,TGTGCCAGCAGCCAATCCCATTCACCCCTCCACTTT
.,.,TRBV12-3/TRBV12-4,TRBJ2-3,CASGVADTQYF,TGTGCCAGCGGCGTCGCAGATACGCAGTATTTT
.,.,TRBV5-5,TRBJ2-4,CASSPEVSKNIQYF,TGTGCCAGCAGCCCGGAGGTCTCCAAAAACATTCAGTACTTC
.,many,TRBV12-5,TRBJ2-2,CASGSGPSTGELFF,TGTGCTAGTGGTTCAGGCCCTAGCACCGGGGAGCTGTTTTTT
.,few,TRBV3-1,TRBJ1-2,CASSQDSLYGYTF,TGTGCCAGCAGCCAAGACAGCCTCTATGGCTACACCTTC
.,.,TRBV12-3/TRBV12-4,TRBJ1-4,CASRAGQYAEKLFF,TGTGCCAGCAGGGCCGGACAGTACGCTGAAAAACTGTTTTTT
.,many,TRBV7-9,TRBJ1-6,CASSLAQSSYNSPLHF,TGTGCCAGCAGCTTAGCACAGAGCTCCTATAATTCACCCCTCCACTTT
.,few,TRBV7-2,TRBJ2-3,CASSLTPRVDTQYF,TGTGCCAGCAGCTTAACCCCCCGGGTAGATACGCAGTATTTT
.,many,TRBV11-2,TRBJ2-3,CASSPKSSIRTDTQYF,TGTGCCAGCAGCCCTAAATCTAGCATTCGCACAGATACGCAGTATTTT
TRBD2,many,TRBV9,TRBJ2-2,CASSPARGGGGELFF,TGTGCCAGCAGCCCAGCCCGGGGGGGCGGCGGGGAGCTGTTTTTT
.,.,TRBV3-1,TRBJ1-3,CASSQGSGSGNTIYF,TGTGCCAGCAGCCAAGGGTCGGGTTCTGGAAACACCATATATTTT
.,few,TRBV5-1,TRBJ2-4,CASSPGAVTAKNIQYF,TGCGCCAGCAGCCCCGGGGCAGTTACAGCCAAAAACATTCAGTACTTC
TRBD1,few,TRBV6-2/TRBV6-3,TRBJ2-7,CASRTGGSFVYEQYF,TGTGCCAGCAGAACAGGGGGCAGTTTTGTCTACGAGCAGTACTTC
.,.,TRBV7-2,TRBJ2-5,CASSLVPIPQETQYF,TGTGCCAGCAGCTTAGTCCCCATTCCGCAAGAGACCCAGTACTTC
TRBD2,few,TRBV20-1,TRBJ2-3,CSASALAGGQDTQYF,TGCAGTGCTAGCGCACTAGCGGGGGGGCAGGATACGCAGTATTTT
.,few,TRBV18,TRBJ2-7,CASSPPGTYEQYF,TGTGCCAGCTCACCACCGGGGACGTACGAGCAGTACTTC
.,few,TRBV9,TRBJ2-3,CASSVVAYTDTQYF,TGTGCCAGCAGCGTAGTTGCCTACACAGATACGCAGTATTTT
.,.,TRBV9,TRBJ2-5,CASSVDQGAKETQYF,TGTGCCAGCAGCGTAGACCAGGGCGCTAAAGAGACCCAGTACTTC
TRBD1,many,TRBV6-1,TRBJ1-1,CASSGTGGASPEAFF,TGTGCCAGCAGTGGGACAGGGGGCGCGTCCCCTGAAGCTTTCTTT